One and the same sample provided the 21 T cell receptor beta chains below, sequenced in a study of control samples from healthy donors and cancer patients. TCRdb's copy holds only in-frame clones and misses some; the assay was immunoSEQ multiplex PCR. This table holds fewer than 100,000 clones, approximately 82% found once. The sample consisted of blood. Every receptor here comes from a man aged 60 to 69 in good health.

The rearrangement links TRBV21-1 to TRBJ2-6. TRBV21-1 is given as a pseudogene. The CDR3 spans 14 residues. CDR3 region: CASGDVSGANVLTF. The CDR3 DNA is TGTGCCAGCGGGGACGTCTCTGGGGCCAACGTCCTGACTTTC.

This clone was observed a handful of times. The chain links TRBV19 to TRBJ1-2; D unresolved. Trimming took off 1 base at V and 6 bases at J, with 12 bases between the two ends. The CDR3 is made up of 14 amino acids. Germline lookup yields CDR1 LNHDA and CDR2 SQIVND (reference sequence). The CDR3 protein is CASSIATRSDGYTF. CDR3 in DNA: TGTGCCAGTAGTATAGCTACCCGCTCAGATGGCTACACCTTC.

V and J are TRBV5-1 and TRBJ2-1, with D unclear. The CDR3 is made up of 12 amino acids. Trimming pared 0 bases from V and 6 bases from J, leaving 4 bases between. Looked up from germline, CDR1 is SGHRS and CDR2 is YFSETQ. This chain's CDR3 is CASSLEFNEQFF. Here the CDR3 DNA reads TGCGCCAGCAGCTTGGAGTTCAATGAGCAGTTCTTC.

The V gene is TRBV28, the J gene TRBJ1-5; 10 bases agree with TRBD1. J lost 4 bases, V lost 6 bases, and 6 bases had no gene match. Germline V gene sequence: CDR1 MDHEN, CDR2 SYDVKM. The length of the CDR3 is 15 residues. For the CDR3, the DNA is TGTGCCAGCAGGGCCTCGGGACAGGGGAATCAGCCCCAGCATTTT. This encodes CASRASGQGNQPQHF.

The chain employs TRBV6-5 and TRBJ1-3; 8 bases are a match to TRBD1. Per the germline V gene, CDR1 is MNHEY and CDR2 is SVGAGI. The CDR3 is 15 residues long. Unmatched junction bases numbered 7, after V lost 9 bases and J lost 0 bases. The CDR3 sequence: CASQRQGNSGNTIYF. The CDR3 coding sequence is TGTGCCAGTCAACGACAGGGGAACTCTGGAAACACCATATATTTT.

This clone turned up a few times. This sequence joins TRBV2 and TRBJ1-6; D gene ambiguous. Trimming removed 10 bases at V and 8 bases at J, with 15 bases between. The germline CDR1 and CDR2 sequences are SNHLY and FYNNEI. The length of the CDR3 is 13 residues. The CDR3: CATRVTNHSPLHF. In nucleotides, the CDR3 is TGTGCCACAAGGGTAACAAACCATTCACCCCTCCACTTT. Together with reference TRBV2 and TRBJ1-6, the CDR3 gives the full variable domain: EPEVTQTPSHQVTQMGQEVILRCVPISNHLYFYWYRQILGQKVEFLVSFYNNEISEKSEIFDDQFSVERPDGSNFTLKIRSTKLEDSAMYFCATRVTNHSPLHFGNGTRLTVT.

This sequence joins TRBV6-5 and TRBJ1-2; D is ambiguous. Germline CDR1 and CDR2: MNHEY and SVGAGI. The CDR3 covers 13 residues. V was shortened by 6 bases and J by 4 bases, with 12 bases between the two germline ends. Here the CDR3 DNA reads TGTGCCAGCAGCTTCCAGAACCTCTATGGCTACACCTTC. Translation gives CASSFQNLYGYTF.

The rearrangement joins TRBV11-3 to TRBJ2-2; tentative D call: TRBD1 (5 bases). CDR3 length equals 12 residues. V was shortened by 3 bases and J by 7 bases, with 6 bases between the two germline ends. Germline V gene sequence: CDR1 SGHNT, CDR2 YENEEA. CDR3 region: CASSFRDGELFF. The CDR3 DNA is TGTGCCAGCAGCTTCAGGGACGGGGAGCTGTTTTTT.

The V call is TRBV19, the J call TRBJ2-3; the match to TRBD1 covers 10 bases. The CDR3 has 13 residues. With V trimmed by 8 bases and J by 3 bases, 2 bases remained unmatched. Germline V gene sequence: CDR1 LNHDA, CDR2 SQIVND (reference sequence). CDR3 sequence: CASRDRGTDTQYF. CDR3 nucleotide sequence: TGTGCCAGTCGGGACAGGGGTACAGATACGCAGTATTTT.

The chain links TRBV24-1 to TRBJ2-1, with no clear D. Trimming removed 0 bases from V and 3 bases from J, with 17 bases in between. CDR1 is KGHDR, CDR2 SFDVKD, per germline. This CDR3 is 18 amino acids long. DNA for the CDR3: TGTGCCACCAGTGATTTGTCACCACTCGGAGAGGACTACAATGAGCAGTTCTTC. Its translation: CATSDLSPLGEDYNEQFF.

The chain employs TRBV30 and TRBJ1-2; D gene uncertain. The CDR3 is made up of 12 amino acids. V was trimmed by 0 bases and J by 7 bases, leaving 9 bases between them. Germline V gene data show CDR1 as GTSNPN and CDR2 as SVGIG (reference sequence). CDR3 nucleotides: TGTGCCTGGAGTGTTGGTCAGGCTGGCTACACCTTC. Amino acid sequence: CAWSVGQAGYTF.

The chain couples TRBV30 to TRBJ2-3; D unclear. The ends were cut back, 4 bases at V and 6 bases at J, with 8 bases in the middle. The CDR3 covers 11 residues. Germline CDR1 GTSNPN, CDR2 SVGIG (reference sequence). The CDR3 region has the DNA TGTGCCTGGACCAAATCCGATACGCAGTATTTT. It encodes CAWTKSDTQYF.

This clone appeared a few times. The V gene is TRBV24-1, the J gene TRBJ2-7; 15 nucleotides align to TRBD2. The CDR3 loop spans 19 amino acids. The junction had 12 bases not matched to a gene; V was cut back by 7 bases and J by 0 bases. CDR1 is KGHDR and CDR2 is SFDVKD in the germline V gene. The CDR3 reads CATRLTGTSGGSSSYEQYF. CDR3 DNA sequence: TGTGCCACCAGGCTTACCGGGACTAGCGGGGGGTCCAGCTCCTACGAGCAGTACTTC.

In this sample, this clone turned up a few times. The chain's CDR3 is CASSPRDSSYEQYF. The CDR3 DNA reads TGTGCCAGCAGCCCCCGGGACAGCTCCTACGAGCAGTACTTC. This chain joins TRBV3-1 (or the pseudogene TRBV3-2) and TRBJ2-7, with TRBD1 identical over 7 bases. J gave up 0 bases and V 4 bases, and 3 bases lay outside the gene matches. This CDR3 is 14 amino acids long. Germline assignment: CDR1 LGHDT and CDR2 YNNKEL (reference sequence).

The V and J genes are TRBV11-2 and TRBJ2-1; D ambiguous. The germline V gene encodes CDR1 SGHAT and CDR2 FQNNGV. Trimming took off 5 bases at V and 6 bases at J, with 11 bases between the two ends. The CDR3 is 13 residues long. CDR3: CASSRTEINEQFF. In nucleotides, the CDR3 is TGTGCCAGCAGCAGAACCGAAATCAATGAGCAGTTCTTC.

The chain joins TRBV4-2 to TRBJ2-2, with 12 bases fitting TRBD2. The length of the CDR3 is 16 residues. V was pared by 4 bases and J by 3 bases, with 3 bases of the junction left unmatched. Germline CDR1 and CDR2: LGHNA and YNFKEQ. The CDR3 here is CASSPRTSGDTGELFF. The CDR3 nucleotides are TGTGCCAGCAGCCCCCGGACTAGCGGGGACACCGGGGAGCTGTTTTTT.

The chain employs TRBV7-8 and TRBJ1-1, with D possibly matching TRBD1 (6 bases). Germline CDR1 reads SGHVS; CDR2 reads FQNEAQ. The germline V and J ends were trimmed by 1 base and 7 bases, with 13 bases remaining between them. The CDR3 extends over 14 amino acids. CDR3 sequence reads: CASSLDQGNDEAFF. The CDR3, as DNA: TGTGCCAGCAGCTTAGACCAGGGGAACGATGAAGCTTTCTTT. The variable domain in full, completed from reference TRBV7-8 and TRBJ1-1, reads GAGVSQSPRYKVAKRGQDVALRCDPISGHVSLFWYQQALGQGPEFLTYFQNEAQLDKSGLPSDRFFAERPEGSVSTLKIQRTQQEDSAVYLCASSLDQGNDEAFFGQGTRLTVV.

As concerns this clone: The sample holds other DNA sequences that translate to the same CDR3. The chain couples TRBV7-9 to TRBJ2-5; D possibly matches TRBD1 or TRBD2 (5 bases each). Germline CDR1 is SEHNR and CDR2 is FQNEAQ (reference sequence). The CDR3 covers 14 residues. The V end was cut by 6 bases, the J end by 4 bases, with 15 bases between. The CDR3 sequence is CASSRSGGGETQYF. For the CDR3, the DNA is TGTGCCAGCAGTCGCAGTGGGGGTGGAGAGACCCAGTACTTC.

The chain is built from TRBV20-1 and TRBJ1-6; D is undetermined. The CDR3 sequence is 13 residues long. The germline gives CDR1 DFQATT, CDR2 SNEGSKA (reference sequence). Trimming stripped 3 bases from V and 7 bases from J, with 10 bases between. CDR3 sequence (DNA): TGCAGTGCTAGTGAGGGCCAGAATTCACCCCTCCACTTT. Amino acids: CSASEGQNSPLHF.

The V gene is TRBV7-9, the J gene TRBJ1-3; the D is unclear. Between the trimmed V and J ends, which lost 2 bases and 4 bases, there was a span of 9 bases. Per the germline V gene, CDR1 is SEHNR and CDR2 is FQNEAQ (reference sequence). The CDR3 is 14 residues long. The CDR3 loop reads CASSLRQDGNTIYF. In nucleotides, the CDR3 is TGTGCCAGCAGCTTAAGGCAGGACGGAAACACCATATATTTT. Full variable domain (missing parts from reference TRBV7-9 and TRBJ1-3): DTGVSQNPRHKITKRGQNVTFRCDPISEHNRLYWYRQTLGQGPEFLTYFQNEAQLEKSRLLSDRFSAERPKGSFSTLEIQRTEQGDSAMYLCASSLRQDGNTIYFGEGSWLTVV.

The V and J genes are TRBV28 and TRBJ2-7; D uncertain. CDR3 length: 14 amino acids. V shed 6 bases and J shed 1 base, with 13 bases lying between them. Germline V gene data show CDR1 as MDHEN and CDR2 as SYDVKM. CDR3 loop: CASRAVGTSYEQYF. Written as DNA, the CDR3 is TGTGCCAGCAGGGCCGTAGGCACTTCCTACGAGCAGTACTTC.